A single sample gave rise to the 2 T cell receptor beta chains below, sequenced in a study of shared clonotypes between healthy human individuals (dated by TCRdb to about 2020). Receptor amplification or capture employed the immunoSEQ multiplex PCR assay. The immuneACCESS repertoire file appears here via TCRdb, limited to in-frame rearrangements. These files lack a portion of the clones; in checked studies, under half of the deficit traces to unresolved V genes, and the cause of the others is not known. The sample table lists 1,400,000 or so clones, around 98.5% of them with a count of one. About 0.35% of the sample comes from the top ten. Sequencing used naive CD4+ T cells sorted from blood. In light of the paper, this sample's cell subset or site label describes: CD45RA+ positively selected. Every receptor here comes from a man aged 25 to 40 in good health.

This chain joins TRBV5-4 and TRBJ2-7; no reliable D call. The CDR3 length is 15 residues. V was pared by 4 bases and J by 0 bases, with 14 bases between. Germline V gene sequence: CDR1 SGHNT, CDR2 YYREEE (reference sequence). CDR3 sequence reads: CASSPDRISSYEQYF. The CDR3 nucleotides read TGTGCCAGCAGCCCGGACCGAATCAGCTCCTACGAGCAGTACTTC.

The CDR3 region has the DNA TGTGCCAGCTCACCCCCGGACTATGGCTACACCTTC. Protein sequence: CASSPPDYGYTF. V and J are TRBV18 and TRBJ1-2, with D unresolved. V was shortened by 3 bases and J by 3 bases, with 5 bases between the two germline ends. In germline, CDR1 is KGHSH, CDR2 LQKENI. The CDR3 has 12 amino acids.